The next 10 T cell receptor beta chains were all read from a single sample in a study of T cell repertoires in cytomegalovirus infection. TCRdb ran MiXCR on the reads and lists one entry per CDR3 protein. The data hold about 310,000 distinct CDR3 sequences, with around a quarter observed a single time. Antigens for these TCRs are unknown. Material: cultured PBMCs, obtained from culture after CMV antigen stimulation. The receptor source for this set is a human donor in good health (CMV status not recorded). Some clones in this sample may be carry-over from other donors' samples.

A note on this clonotype: This may be a read error: a much more frequent sequence differs by one nucleotide. V is TRBV7-2 and J is TRBJ2-3, with D perhaps matching TRBD2 (5 bases). The CDR3 contains 16 residues. V was cut by 5 bases and J by 2 bases, with 17 bases left in between. The germline gives CDR1 SGHTA, CDR2 FQGNSA. As DNA, the CDR3 is TGTGCCAGCAGCGAATTAGGGCTGACTAACACAGATACGCAGTATTTT. Its protein is CASSELGLTNTDTQYF.

The chain has TRBV18 and TRBJ2-1; tentatively, D is TRBD2 (5 bases). The length of the CDR3 is 14 residues. Germline-derived CDR1 and CDR2 are KGHSH and LQKENI. V lost 2 bases to trimming and J lost 5 bases, with 10 bases between them. The DNA of the CDR3 is TGTGCCAGCTCACCAATGAACGGGGACAATGAGCAGTTCTTC. It encodes CASSPMNGDNEQFF.

The chain has TRBV4-1 and TRBJ2-7, with 7 bases matching TRBD1. CDR3 length: 16 amino acids. V lost 4 bases and J lost 5; bases outside the gene matches: 14. CDR1 MGHRA and CDR2 YSYEKL come from the germline V gene. The CDR3 sequence is CASSPELSGGRDEQYF. The CDR3 nucleotides read TGCGCCAGCAGCCCCGAGCTCTCAGGGGGACGAGACGAGCAGTACTTC.

Many counts were recorded for this clonotype. This chain uses TRBV7-2 with TRBJ2-1; the match to TRBD2 covers 10 bases. V shed 4 bases, J shed 2 bases, and the junction held 2 bases outside the gene matches. This CDR3 spans 15 amino acids. Germline CDR1 reads SGHTA; CDR2 reads FQGNSA. CDR3 region: CASSSGLATYNEQFF. The CDR3 DNA reads TGTGCCAGCAGCTCGGGACTAGCGACCTACAATGAGCAGTTCTTC.

Ten or more counts support this clonotype. The chain recombines TRBV7-8 with TRBJ2-4; the D gene could be TRBD1 or TRBD2 (6 bases each). Germline V lookup: CDR1 SGHVS, CDR2 FQNEAQ. This CDR3 has 17 residues. Trimming stripped 4 bases from V and 6 bases from J, with 22 bases between. CDR3 coding DNA: TGTGCCAGCAGCTCCCCAAGAGACCGGGGGCTTGGAAACATTCAGTACTTC. Residues: CASSSPRDRGLGNIQYF. Full variable domain (missing parts from reference TRBV7-8 and TRBJ2-4): GAGVSQSPRYKVAKRGQDVALRCDPISGHVSLFWYQQALGQGPEFLTYFQNEAQLDKSGLPSDRFFAERPEGSVSTLKIQRTQQEDSAVYLCASSSPRDRGLGNIQYFGAGTRLSVL.

This clonotype was detected many times. V usage is TRBV7-2 and J usage is TRBJ2-1; 13 positions agree with TRBD2. V gave up 5 bases and J gave up 12 bases; unmatched junction bases: 7. CDR1 and CDR2 (germline): SGHTA, FQGNSA. This CDR3 region has 14 residues. The CDR3 reads CASSPRTSGGPQFF. CDR3 DNA: TGTGCCAGCAGCCCTCGGACTAGCGGGGGACCGCAGTTCTTC.

The chain links TRBV28 to TRBJ2-4, with TRBD1 matching over 7 bases. This CDR3 is 14 amino acids long. The germline V gene encodes CDR1 MDHEN and CDR2 SYDVKM. Losses at the gene ends were 7 bases for V and 3 bases for J; bases not matched to a gene: 6. CDR3 nucleotide sequence: TGTGCCAGCACAGCGGACAGGCGCAAAAACATTCAGTACTTC. This translates into CASTADRRKNIQYF.

This clonotype was found many times. The J gene is TRBJ2-7, the V gene TRBV7-2, with D maybe TRBD1 (5 bases). Germline CDR1 and CDR2: SGHTA and FQGNSA. The CDR3 has 15 amino acids. With 0 bases removed from V and 3 bases from J, the gap between germline ends came to 12 bases. The CDR3 region is CASSLASGHSYEQYF. CDR3 nucleotides: TGTGCCAGCAGCTTAGCGTCTGGACACAGCTACGAGCAGTACTTC.

This chain connects TRBV7-4 to TRBJ2-5; TRBD1 matches 7 bases. V dropped 5 bases and J dropped 4; count of bases not matched to a gene: 7. CDR1 and CDR2 from the germline V gene are SGHVT and SQSDAQ. The CDR3 spans 14 residues. CDR3 DNA sequence: TGTGCCAGCAGCCCCTCGAGGGGGCGAGAGACCCAGTACTTC. Protein product: CASSPSRGRETQYF.

This chain joins TRBV5-4 and TRBJ2-7; D is possibly TRBD1 (6 bases). The V gene lost 4 bases and the J gene lost 3 bases, with 20 bases spanning the gap. Germline values: CDR1 SGHNT, CDR2 YYREEE (reference sequence). The CDR3 extends over 16 amino acids. DNA of the CDR3: TGTGCCAGCAGCCAAGACAGGACGAACCGATACTACGAGCAGTACTTC. It is translated as CASSQDRTNRYYEQYF.